This TCR beta chain stems from a study of a mutant IDH1 vaccine in newly diagnosed glioma. As for the study in general: Earlier therapy was either radiotherapy, temozolomide, or both, and most got both.

Worth noting for this clone: Its specificity is not known.

Germline V gene sequence: CDR1 SGDLS, CDR2 YYNGEE. The CDR3 is 16 amino acids. The germline V and J ends were trimmed by 3 bases and 7 bases, with 22 bases remaining between them. Profiling relied on immunoSEQ multiplex PCR, and the TCRdb table lists in-frame clones only, not all of them. Of around 70,000 clones in the sample, roughly 83% were seen once. As to time point: week 35, safety follow-up. Every single dose of the vaccine, 300 ug of mutant IDH1 20-mer peptide, came with topical imiquimod. Each patient was administered eight vaccinations, scheduled in weeks 1, 3, 5, 7, 11, 15, 19 and 23. Each astrocytoma in the donors was new, WHO grade 3 or 4, IDH1-mutant and ATRX-lost.

The rearrangement joins TRBV9 to TRBJ1-2; D gene unclear. Here the sequenced sample was PBMCs, taken from a glioma patient whose treatment included an IDH1 peptide vaccine. The sequence came from a man younger than 35 with glioma. CDR3 in amino acids: CASSDRSGGRFSGYTF. As DNA, the CDR3 is TGTGCCAGCAGCGATCGGTCAGGAGGCCGGTTTTCTGGCTACACCTTC. The whole variable domain, remainder taken from reference TRBV9 and TRBJ1-2, is DSGVTQTPKHLITATGQRVTLRCSPRSGDLSVYWYQQSLDQGLQFLIQYYNGEERAKGNILERFSAQQFPDLHSELNLSSLELGDSALYFCASSDRSGGRFSGYTFGSGTRLTVV.